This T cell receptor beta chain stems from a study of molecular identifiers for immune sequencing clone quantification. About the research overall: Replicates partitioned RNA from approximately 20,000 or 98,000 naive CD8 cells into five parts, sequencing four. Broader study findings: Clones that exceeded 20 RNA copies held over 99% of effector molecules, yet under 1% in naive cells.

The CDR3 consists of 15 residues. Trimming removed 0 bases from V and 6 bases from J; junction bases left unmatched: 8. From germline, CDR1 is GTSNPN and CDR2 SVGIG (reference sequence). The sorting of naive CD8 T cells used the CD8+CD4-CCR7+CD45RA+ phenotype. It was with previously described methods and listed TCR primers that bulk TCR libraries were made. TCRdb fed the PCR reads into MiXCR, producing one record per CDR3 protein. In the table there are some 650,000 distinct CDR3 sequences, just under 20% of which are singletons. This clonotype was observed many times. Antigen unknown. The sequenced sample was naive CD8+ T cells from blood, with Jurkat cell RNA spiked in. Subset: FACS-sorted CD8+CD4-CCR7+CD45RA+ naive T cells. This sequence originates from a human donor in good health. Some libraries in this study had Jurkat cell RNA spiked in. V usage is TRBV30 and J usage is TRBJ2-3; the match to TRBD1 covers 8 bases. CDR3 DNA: TGTGCCTGGAGTGTACGAGACAGGGGCGGCGATACGCAGTATTTT. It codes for CAWSVRDRGGDTQYF.